The entry below describes one T cell receptor (beta chain). The germline V gene encodes CDR1 MGHRA and CDR2 YSYEKL. The CDR3 consists of 16 residues. The V and J ends lost 0 bases and 6 bases respectively, with 16 bases between them. The data originate from a study of PD-L1 blockade in urothelial cancer. Libraries were prepared by immunoSEQ multiplex PCR; TCRdb keeps only in-frame clonotypes and omits some of them. The repertoire holds over 65,000 clones, with roughly nine tenths as singletons. Time point denoted: pretreatment peripheral blood. This TCR was recovered from a man between 65 and 85 years old with urothelial cancer. The material sequenced was PBMCs, taken around atezolizumab (anti-PD-L1) treatment. The chain joins TRBV4-1 to TRBJ2-3; D perhaps matches TRBD2 (6 bases). CDR3 loop: CASSQDRGAAGDTQYF. For the CDR3, the DNA is TGCGCCAGCAGCCAAGATAGGGGAGCGGCGGGGGATACGCAGTATTTT.